This T cell receptor (beta chain) was identified in a study of blood T cell repertoires in COVID-19 (dated by TCRdb to the early 2020s). Background for the entire study: Samples from collaborators originated in the United States, Italy and Spain and spanned both the acute and convalescent phases of COVID-19. The prospective study material was composed of cDNA or gDNA derived from T cells, B-cell-depleted T cells, or PBMCs. The dataset comprised deeply sampled blood TCRbeta repertoires from subjects exposed to, actively infected with, or recovered from COVID-19. The repertoires were released in a freely available public database intended as a resource for research on the immune response to SARS-CoV-2. The samples were drawn from the first 160 participants of the ongoing ImmuneRACE study and from 1,254 subjects provided by 6 global collaborators. The sample metadata nearly always contained a de-identified subject ID, COVID-19 status, age in years and sex. Where available, HLA class I and class II types were taken from metadata supplied by the sample provider and were not determined by assay-based typing. What the study reported, not specific to this receptor: The quantity of clinical and demographic metadata differed by source and by participant and was supplied without curation.

Concerning this clone: Its antigen target is currently unknown. One base away there is no much larger clone; base qualities are not given.

V is shortened by 3 bases, J by 7 bases, and the region joining them spans 19 bases. Reading the germline V gene gives CDR1 SGHTS and CDR2 YDEGEE. The CDR3 runs 16 residues from the cysteine to the phenylalanine. Just the 48-base CDR3 DNA is kept, in frame starting at base 1. Participants in the prospective study were aged roughly 18 to 89 years, lived in some 24 United States geographic areas, and enrolled through a virtual design. Cohort assignment in the prospective study relied on participant-reported clinical history from a screening survey and a study questionnaire. Recovered participants in ImmuneRACE Cohort 3 were defined as having two consecutive negative NP/OP PCR tests, clearance from a healthcare professional, or resolution of symptoms. Each participant in the prospective study had whole blood, serum and a nasopharyngeal or oropharyngeal swab collected by mobile phlebotomists. Participants in the prospective study had the option to provide additional blood draws and questionnaires over a 2-month period. Blood samples from the prospective study were shipped frozen or at room temperature prior to DNA extraction.

TCRbeta CDR3 regions were amplified from genomic DNA by means of the immunoSEQ Assay, a bias-controlled multiplex PCR. From the authors' description of their analysis: Within the assay, amplification of reference gene primers was used to estimate how many nucleated cells each sample contained. To quantify the absolute abundance of each unique TCRbeta CDR3 rearrangement, sequence reads were collapsed and filtered. For each sample, productive Simpson clonality was calculated as the square root of Simpson's diversity index over productive rearrangements. The clones in this table, taken by TCRdb from immuneACCESS, are in-frame only. Not every clone is retained; where verified, under half of the shortfall comes from an unresolved V gene, and the cause of the rest is unknown. The DNA gave D and trimming, while V, J and clone size come from that table. In this sample the table shows roughly 250,000 clones, around nine tenths of which occur a single time. The top ten constitute approximately 1.6% of the sample.

The chain joins TRBV5-8 to TRBJ1-4; tentative D gene TRBD1, with 6 bases matching. This TCR was sampled from a woman aged 50 to 65 who had recovered from COVID-19. The sequenced sample was PBMCs or T cells enriched from blood (not recorded which). The CDR3 in this case is CASSWRAGAKIEKLFF. In nucleotides, the sequence is TGTGCCAGCAGCTGGAGAGCAGGGGCAAAGATTGAAAAACTGTTTTTT.